The 28 T cell receptor beta chains listed next were all sequenced from one sample in a study of T cells in localized non-small cell lung cancer. Method: immunoSEQ multiplex PCR; TCRdb's copy keeps in-frame clones and lacks some. The table includes tens of thousands of clones, 75% to 95% detected once. This specimen was peripheral blood, taken before any cancer treatment. The source is a female donor older than 55 with stage I lung adenocarcinoma.

V and J are TRBV21-1 and TRBJ2-1. TRBV21-1 is given as a pseudogene. This CDR3 region has 12 residues. The CDR3 DNA reads TGTGCCAGCAGCCGGGGCAAGGGTGAGCAGTTCTTC. This encodes CASSRGKGEQFF.

This clone appeared a single time. The chain couples TRBV28 to TRBJ1-2; TRBD1 might be the D (5 bases). The CDR3 sequence is 13 residues long. The ends were cut back, 1 base at V and 8 bases at J, with 11 bases in the middle. The germline CDR1 and CDR2 sequences are MDHEN and SYDVKM. CDR3 DNA sequence: TGTGCCAGCAGTTTATCACGGGGGTTCGGCTACACCTTC. Protein product: CASSLSRGFGYTF.

This rearrangement joins TRBV6-5 to TRBJ1-3; D unresolved. The germline CDR1 and CDR2 sequences are MNHEY and SVGAGI. V lost 0 bases to trimming and J lost 4 bases, with 4 bases between them. The length of the CDR3 is 13 residues. CDR3 sequence: CASSYSRGNTIYF. CDR3 in DNA: TGTGCCAGCAGTTACTCGAGGGGAAACACCATATATTTT.

V usage is TRBV30 and J usage is TRBJ1-5; D remains ambiguous. This CDR3 is built from 12 residues. With 0 bases removed from V and 9 bases from J, the gap between germline ends came to 9 bases. CDR1 is GTSNPN and CDR2 is SVGIG in the germline V gene (reference sequence). CDR3 coding DNA: TGTGCCTGGAGTGTACCCGACCGGCCCCAGCATTTT. The encoded protein is CAWSVPDRPQHF.

The chain couples TRBV19 to TRBJ2-5; TRBD1 matches 11 bases. The CDR3 has 14 amino acids. Per the germline V gene, CDR1 is LNHDA and CDR2 is SQIVND (reference sequence). The junction had 3 bases not matched to a gene; V was cut back by 4 bases and J by 5 bases. The CDR3 DNA sequence: TGTGCCAGTAGTAGGACAGGGGGCTCGGAGACCCAGTACTTC. This codes for CASSRTGGSETQYF.

The chain uses TRBV5-1 and TRBJ2-2; 7 positions match TRBD1. J gave up 3 bases and V 4 bases, and 3 bases lay outside the gene matches. The germline V gene has CDR1 SGHRS and CDR2 YFSETQ. This CDR3 region has 14 residues. The CDR3 sequence: CASSGDRDTGELFF. DNA for the CDR3: TGCGCCAGCAGCGGGGACAGAGACACCGGGGAGCTGTTTTTT.

The chain recombines TRBV11-2 with TRBJ2-3; D not resolved. V lost 2 bases and J 3 bases, leaving 12 bases between the germline ends. CDR1 SGHAT and CDR2 FQNNGV come from the germline V gene. This CDR3 region has 15 residues. CDR3 protein: CASSLSPTGTDTQYF. The CDR3 DNA sequence: TGTGCCAGCAGCTTATCCCCCACCGGGACAGATACGCAGTATTTT.

The chain uses TRBV6-1 and TRBJ2-7, with D perhaps matching TRBD2 (5 bases). The ends were cut back, 6 bases at V and 4 bases at J, with 19 bases in the middle. CDR3 length: 15 amino acids. CDR1 and CDR2 (germline): MNHNS, SASEGT. In DNA, the CDR3 is TGTGCCAGCAGGTCCGGTTCTTCGACGGGGTACGAGCAGTACTTC. Protein: CASRSGSSTGYEQYF.

The chain employs TRBV19 and TRBJ1-2; 10 bases are a match to TRBD1. Losses at the gene ends were 6 bases for V and 2 bases for J; bases not matched to a gene: 9. The CDR3 consists of 16 residues. Germline CDR1 reads LNHDA; CDR2 reads SQIVND (reference sequence). CDR3 in amino acids: CASRTGGASRNYGYTF. CDR3 bases: TGTGCCAGTAGGACAGGGGGCGCGTCGCGAAACTATGGCTACACCTTC.

The genes are TRBV19 and TRBJ1-2, with D possibly being TRBD1 (5 bases). V lost 6 bases and J 5 bases, leaving 7 bases between the germline ends. Germline V gene sequence: CDR1 LNHDA, CDR2 SQIVND (reference sequence). This CDR3 comprises 11 residues. The CDR3 DNA reads TGTGCCAGTAGCAGGGCTTATGGCTACACCTTC. It specifies CASSRAYGYTF.

This clone turned up a few times. The chain couples TRBV7-6 to TRBJ1-3; 7 positions agree with TRBD1. This CDR3 is built from 15 residues. Germline trimming cut 5 bases from V and 2 bases from J; bases unmatched to any gene: 6. The germline V gene encodes CDR1 SGHVS and CDR2 FNYEAQ. For the CDR3, the DNA is TGTGCCAGCAGCCTAACAACAGGGGCTGGAAACACCATATATTTT. Translating it yields CASSLTTGAGNTIYF.

The chain links TRBV7-9 to TRBJ2-7, with D possibly matching TRBD1 (5 bases). Trimming took 5 bases from V and 0 from J, leaving 14 bases between them. Germline V gives CDR1 SEHNR, CDR2 FQNEAQ (reference sequence). This CDR3 region has 15 residues. In DNA, the CDR3 is TGTGCCAGCAGCCCAGTACAGGCGAACTCCTACGAGCAGTACTTC. It is translated as CASSPVQANSYEQYF. Full variable domain (remainder filled in from reference TRBV7-9 and TRBJ2-7): DTGVSQNPRHKITKRGQNVTFRCDPISEHNRLYWYRQTLGQGPEFLTYFQNEAQLEKSRLLSDRFSAERPKGSFSTLEIQRTEQGDSAMYLCASSPVQANSYEQYFGPGTRLTVT.

The chain carries TRBV5-6 and TRBJ1-2; D is ambiguous. Germline V gene lookup returns CDR1 SGHDT and CDR2 YYEEEE. V shed 0 bases and J shed 8 bases, with 11 bases lying between them. This CDR3 comprises 13 residues. CDR3 coding DNA: TGTGCCAGCAGCTTGGGGGTTACCTGGGGCTACACCTTC. The encoded protein is CASSLGVTWGYTF.

J is TRBJ1-4 and V is TRBV11-2; D gene uncertain. V lost 3 bases, J lost 10 bases, and 24 bases lay in between. The germline V gene encodes CDR1 SGHAT and CDR2 FQNNGV. This CDR3 has 17 amino acids. CDR3 amino acids: CASSLGKGGLSLRKLFF. For the CDR3, the DNA is TGTGCCAGCAGCTTGGGAAAGGGAGGTTTGTCCTTGAGAAAACTGTTTTTT.

The chain employs TRBV12-5 and TRBJ2-3; D gene uncertain. In germline, CDR1 is LGHNT, CDR2 FRNRAP. Deletions cut 1 base from V and 3 bases from J, with 5 bases between. The CDR3 has 13 residues. CDR3 coding DNA: TGTGCTAGTGGTTTGGGCGGTACAGATACGCAGTATTTT. Encoded protein: CASGLGGTDTQYF.

The chain links TRBV28 to TRBJ1-1, with no clear D. The CDR3 has 12 residues. Germline V gene data show CDR1 as MDHEN and CDR2 as SYDVKM. V was clipped by 3 bases and J by 11 bases, with 13 bases between them. DNA for the CDR3: TGTGCCAGCAGTTTGGCGGAATTAGTGGCTTTCTTT. Translating it yields CASSLAELVAFF.

This chain uses TRBV5-1 with TRBJ2-1; TRBD2 aligns across 11 bases. Trimming cost V 4 bases and J 7 bases; bases outside gene matches: 7. CDR1 is SGHRS and CDR2 is YFSETQ in the germline V gene. The CDR3 extends over 15 amino acids. The CDR3 protein is CASSTLAGGWNEQFF. The CDR3 bases are TGCGCCAGCAGCACCCTAGCGGGAGGTTGGAATGAGCAGTTCTTC.

The chain has TRBV27 and TRBJ2-3; 10 bases map to TRBD2. The CDR3 sequence is 16 residues long. Germline V CDR1 and CDR2: MNHEY, SMNVEV (reference sequence). The V and J ends lost 5 bases and 2 bases, in that order; junction bases with no gene match: 7. The CDR3 DNA is TGTGCCAGCAGTACGCGGACTAGCGGATTCACAGATACGCAGTATTTT. This gives the protein CASSTRTSGFTDTQYF.

Written as DNA, the CDR3 is TGTGCCAGCAGCTTGTTCTCCGGAGCCGCCGGAGAGCAGTACTTC. Its protein is CASSLFSGAAGEQYF. The J gene is TRBJ2-7, the V gene TRBV5-5, with D hard to call. The CDR3 runs to 15 residues. Germline CDR1 and CDR2: SGHKS and YYEKEE (reference sequence). Trimming took 1 base from V and 7 from J, leaving 18 bases between them.

This chain uses TRBV9 with TRBJ2-4, with D unresolved. CDR1 is SGDLS, CDR2 YYNGEE, per germline. Trimming pared 0 bases from V and 0 bases from J, leaving 7 bases between. The length of the CDR3 is 15 residues. CDR3 region: CASSVAPAAKNIQYF. DNA of the CDR3: TGTGCCAGCAGCGTAGCTCCGGCAGCCAAAAACATTCAGTACTTC.

This clone was seen only once. This chain links TRBV6-1 with TRBJ1-6; the D is unclear. CDR1 is MNHNS and CDR2 is SASEGT in the germline V gene. There are 15 residues in the CDR3. Between the trimmed V and J ends, which lost 6 bases and 9 bases, there was a span of 18 bases. The chain's CDR3 is CASRLSSMEGSPLHF. The CDR3 DNA reads as TGTGCCAGCAGACTATCCTCAATGGAAGGTTCACCCCTCCACTTT.

The chain couples TRBV28 to TRBJ1-6; a weak D match, TRBD1 (6 bases). Germline V lookup: CDR1 MDHEN, CDR2 SYDVKM. Between the trimmed V and J ends, which lost 11 bases and 7 bases, there was a span of 18 bases. The CDR3 spans 14 residues. In nucleotides, the CDR3 is TGTGCCTTCCAAGGAGGGGGACGGAATTCACCCCTCCACTTT. Its translation: CAFQGGGRNSPLHF.

This rearrangement joins TRBV30 to TRBJ1-1; D is ambiguous. Germline CDR1 GTSNPN, CDR2 SVGIG (reference sequence). CDR3 length equals 12 residues. The V end was cut by 0 bases, the J end by 7 bases, with 9 bases between. This chain's CDR3 is CAWSVMQYEAFF. Written as DNA, the CDR3 is TGTGCCTGGAGTGTTATGCAGTATGAAGCTTTCTTT. The whole variable domain, remainder taken from reference TRBV30 and TRBJ1-1, is SQTIHQWPATLVQPVGSPLSLECTVEGTSNPNLYWYRQAAGRGLQLLFYSVGIGQISSEVPQNLSASRPQDRQFILSSKKLLLSDSGFYLCAWSVMQYEAFFGQGTRLTVV.

The chain has TRBV6-6 and TRBJ1-1; D call uncertain. CDR1 is MNHNY, CDR2 SVGAGI, per germline (reference sequence). The CDR3 is 15 amino acids. V dropped 3 bases and J dropped 1 base, with 12 bases sitting between them. The CDR3 sequence: CASSYPQAPNTEAFF. The CDR3 bases are TGTGCCAGCAGTTATCCTCAGGCCCCGAACACTGAAGCTTTCTTT.

The sample holds one count of this clone. The chain combines TRBV19 with TRBJ1-5, with TRBD1 identical over 9 bases. From germline, CDR1 is LNHDA and CDR2 SQIVND (reference sequence). The CDR3 totals 14 residues. Trimming at V came to 8 bases and at J to 8 bases, leaving 10 bases not matched to a gene. CDR3 bases: TGTGCCAGTCGATCGGGACAGGGTTTCGAGCCCCAGCATTTT. It encodes CASRSGQGFEPQHF.

The CDR3 loop reads CASRVSVDYGYTF. Written as DNA, the CDR3 is TGTGCCAGTAGAGTTTCGGTGGACTATGGCTACACCTTC. The rearrangement uses TRBV19 and TRBJ1-2; no definite D call. This CDR3 is 13 amino acids long. Trimming pared 6 bases from V and 3 bases from J, leaving 11 bases between. Germline CDR1 is LNHDA and CDR2 is SQIVND (reference sequence).

The chain links TRBV19 to TRBJ2-1; TRBD2 is a possible D gene (5 bases). In germline, CDR1 is LNHDA, CDR2 SQIVND (reference sequence). Trimming took off 1 base at V and 0 bases at J, with 13 bases between the two ends. The CDR3 is made up of 17 amino acids. The CDR3 DNA follows: TGTGCCAGTAGTATAGGGCCCGGGGAGAGCTCCTACAATGAGCAGTTCTTC. This translates into CASSIGPGESSYNEQFF.

This chain joins TRBV6-6 and TRBJ1-4; D remains ambiguous. V was clipped by 2 bases and J by 8 bases, with 12 bases between them. Germline V lookup: CDR1 MNHNY, CDR2 SVGAGI (reference sequence). This CDR3 is built from 14 residues. The CDR3 loop is CASSYTGFREKLFF. The CDR3 nucleotides read TGTGCCAGCAGTTACACGGGGTTCCGGGAAAAACTGTTTTTT.